This T cell receptor (beta chain) emerged from a study of T cells in Graves' hyperthyroidism and ophthalmopathy. This clonotype was seen ten or more times. Authors of the study amplified TCR beta CDR3 regions from RNA transcripts. The HTBI set primed first-round TCR CDR3 RT-PCR. MiXCR, applied by TCRdb to the multiplex PCR reads, yields one record per CDR3 protein. The sample shows approximately 590,000 distinct CDR3 sequences, approximately 14% of them seen only once. This receptor was taken from a woman under 40 with Graves' hyperthyroidism. Input material: blood.

In DNA, the CDR3 is TGCAGTGCTACCACGACAGGGTATAACACTGAAGCTTTCTTT. Its translation is CSATTTGYNTEAFF. V and J are TRBV20-1 and TRBJ1-1; 7 nucleotides align to TRBD1. V trimming: 4 bases; J trimming: 2 bases; junction bases outside the gene matches: 7. Germline V lookup: CDR1 DFQATT, CDR2 SNEGSKA (reference sequence). The CDR3 contains 14 residues.